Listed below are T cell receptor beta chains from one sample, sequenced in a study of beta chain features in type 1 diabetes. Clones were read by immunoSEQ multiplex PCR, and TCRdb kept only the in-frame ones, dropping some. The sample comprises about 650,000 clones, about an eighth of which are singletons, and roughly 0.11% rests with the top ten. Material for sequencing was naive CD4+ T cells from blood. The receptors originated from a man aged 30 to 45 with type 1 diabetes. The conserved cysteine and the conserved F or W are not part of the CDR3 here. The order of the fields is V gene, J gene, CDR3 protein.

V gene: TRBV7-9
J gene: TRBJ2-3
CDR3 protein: ASAFERGLPDTQY

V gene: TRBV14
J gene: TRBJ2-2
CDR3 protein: ASSQVVSFGELF

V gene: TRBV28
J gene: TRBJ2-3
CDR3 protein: ASSLLTRGGKSSADTQY

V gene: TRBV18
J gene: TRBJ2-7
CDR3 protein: ASSTGQGVGYEQY

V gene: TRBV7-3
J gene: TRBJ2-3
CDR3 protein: ASSLSPTDTQY

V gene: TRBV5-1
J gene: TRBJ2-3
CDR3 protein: ASSFSLTSGDTPDTQY

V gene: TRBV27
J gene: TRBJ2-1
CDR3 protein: ASTNWGGTYNEQF

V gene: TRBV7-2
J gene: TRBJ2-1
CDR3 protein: ASSLGLISYNEQF

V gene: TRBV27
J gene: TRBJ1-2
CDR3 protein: ASSLKGDRAVYGYT

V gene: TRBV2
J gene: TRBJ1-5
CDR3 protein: ACQQGYNQPQH

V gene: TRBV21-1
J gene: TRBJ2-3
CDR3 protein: ATHLGLAGGTVTDTQY

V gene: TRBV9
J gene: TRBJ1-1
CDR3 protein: ASSVAPTNTEAF

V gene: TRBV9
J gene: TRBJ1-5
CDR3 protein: ASSVGSSQPQH

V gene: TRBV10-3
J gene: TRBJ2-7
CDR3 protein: AISERGSYEQY

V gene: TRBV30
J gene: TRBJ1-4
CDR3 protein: AWREDSNKLF

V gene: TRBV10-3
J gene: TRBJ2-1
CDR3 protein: AISGQGGNEQF

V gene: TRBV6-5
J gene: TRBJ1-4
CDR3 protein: ASSRQPNEKLF

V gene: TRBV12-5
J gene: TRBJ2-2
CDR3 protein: ASGLVRFMGGTGELF

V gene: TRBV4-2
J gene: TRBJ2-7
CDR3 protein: ASSQTTVIYEQY

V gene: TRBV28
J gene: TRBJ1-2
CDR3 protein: ASTLGSDYGYT

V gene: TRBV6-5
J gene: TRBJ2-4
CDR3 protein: ASSRDTLAKNIQY

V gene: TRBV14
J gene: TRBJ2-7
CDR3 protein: ASSQSSPWGEQY

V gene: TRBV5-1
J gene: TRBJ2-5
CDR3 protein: ASRFAGVPQETQY

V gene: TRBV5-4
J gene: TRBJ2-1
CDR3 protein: ASSSQGVFYNEQF

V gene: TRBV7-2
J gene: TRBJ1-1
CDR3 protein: ASSLRGTTEAF

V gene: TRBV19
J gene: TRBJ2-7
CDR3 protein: ASARQDEYEQY

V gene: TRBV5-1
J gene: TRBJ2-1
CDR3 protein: ASSLANEQF

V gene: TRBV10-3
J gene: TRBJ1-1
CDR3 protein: AIRSSSIGAEAF

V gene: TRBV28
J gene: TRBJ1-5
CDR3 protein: ASSETDRGRNQPQH

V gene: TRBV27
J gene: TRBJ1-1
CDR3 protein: ASSASYGGRTEAF

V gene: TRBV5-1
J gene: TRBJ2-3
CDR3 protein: ASSAQRGAEDTQY

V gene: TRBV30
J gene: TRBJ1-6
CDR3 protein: AWSRASSYNSPLH

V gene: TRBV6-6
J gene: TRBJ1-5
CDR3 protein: ASSKTGGNQPQH

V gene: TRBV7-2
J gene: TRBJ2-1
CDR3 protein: ASSRTVSAYNEQF

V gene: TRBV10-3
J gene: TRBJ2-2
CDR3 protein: AISADGAYTGELF

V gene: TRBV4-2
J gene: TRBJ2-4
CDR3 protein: ASSRNPGQKTENIQY

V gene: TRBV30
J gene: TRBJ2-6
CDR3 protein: AWSEGSSGANVLT

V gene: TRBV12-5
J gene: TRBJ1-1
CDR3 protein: ASGLPPLQGAAF

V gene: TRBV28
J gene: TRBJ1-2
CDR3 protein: ASSFEGQGFGGYT

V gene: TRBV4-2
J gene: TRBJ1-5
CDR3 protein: ASSPVTGRIRQPQH

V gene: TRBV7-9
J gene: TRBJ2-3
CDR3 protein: ASSLGGTANTPDTQY

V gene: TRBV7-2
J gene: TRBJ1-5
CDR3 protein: ASSESHDQPQH

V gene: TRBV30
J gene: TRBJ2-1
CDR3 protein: ALDRGLYNEQF

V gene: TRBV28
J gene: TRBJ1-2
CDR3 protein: ASSLNPRGGGYT

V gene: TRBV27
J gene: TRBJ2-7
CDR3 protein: ASSLEGFRSNEQY

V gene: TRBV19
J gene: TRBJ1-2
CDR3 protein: ASSIVLQSGFYGYT

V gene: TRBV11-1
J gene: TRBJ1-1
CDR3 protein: ASSPGLNTEAF

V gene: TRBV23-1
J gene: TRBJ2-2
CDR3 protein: ASSTQGHTGELF

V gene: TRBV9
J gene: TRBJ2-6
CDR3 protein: ASSALNSGANVLT

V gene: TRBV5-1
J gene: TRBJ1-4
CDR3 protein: ASSLAPAPREKLF

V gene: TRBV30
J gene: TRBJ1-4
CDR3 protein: AWRRTGGFEKLF

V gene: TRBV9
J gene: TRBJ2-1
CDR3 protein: ASSVSGAQDEQF

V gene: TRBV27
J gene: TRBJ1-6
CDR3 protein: ASIISFRDRDNSPLH

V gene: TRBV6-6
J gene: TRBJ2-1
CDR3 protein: ASSSSGAVTYNEQF

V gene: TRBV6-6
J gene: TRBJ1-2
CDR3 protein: ASTSGQGNYGYT

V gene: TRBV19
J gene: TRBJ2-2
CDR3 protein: ASSKDPAGDTGELF

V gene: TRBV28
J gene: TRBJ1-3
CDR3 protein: ASSSGFRSGNTIY

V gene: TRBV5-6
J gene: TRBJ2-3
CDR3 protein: ASSFPSVRAAGQY

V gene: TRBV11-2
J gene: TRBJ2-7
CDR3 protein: ASSLSGVGNSYEQY